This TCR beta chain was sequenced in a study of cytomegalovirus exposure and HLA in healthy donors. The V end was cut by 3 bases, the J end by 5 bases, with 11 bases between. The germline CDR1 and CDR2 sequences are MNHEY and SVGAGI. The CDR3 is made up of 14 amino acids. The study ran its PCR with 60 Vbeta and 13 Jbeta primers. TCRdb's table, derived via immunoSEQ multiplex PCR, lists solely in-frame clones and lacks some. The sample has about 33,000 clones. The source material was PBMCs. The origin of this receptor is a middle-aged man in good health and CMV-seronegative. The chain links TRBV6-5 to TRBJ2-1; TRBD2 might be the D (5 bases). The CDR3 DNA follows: TGTGCCAGCAGTTATCGGGGAGTTGACAATGAGCAGTTCTTC. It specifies CASSYRGVDNEQFF.